The T cell receptor (beta chain) under discussion was sequenced for a study of blood T cell repertoires in COVID-19. V lost 0 bases to trimming and J lost 7 bases, with 16 bases between them. Per germline, CDR1 WNHNN and CDR2 SYGVQD (reference sequence). The CDR3 loop spans 16 amino acids. Clones were sequenced by immunoSEQ multiplex PCR, and TCRdb holds only the in-frame ones, with some missing. The sample contains some 500,000 clones, about 88% of which appear only once. V and J are TRBV10-1 and TRBJ2-1, with D possibly matching TRBD2 (7 bases). The sequenced material came from peripheral blood. The source is a woman aged 45-60 years with COVID-19, enrolled during active disease. In DNA form, the CDR3 reads TGCGCCAGCAGTGAGTCCGGCGGGGGCCCATCTAATGAGCAGTTCTTC. Translated: CASSESGGGPSNEQFF.